This entry lists 25 T cell receptor beta chains sequenced from one sample in a study of patients and donors after allogeneic stem cell transplantation. TCRdb ran MiXCR on the RT-PCR reads and lists one entry per CDR3 protein. The repertoire consists of 900,000 to 1,000,000 distinct CDR3 sequences, with about a sixth occurring once and the leading ten covering around 5.5%. The specimen sequenced was blood, either unsorted or a sorted T cell fraction (not recorded which). The source of these receptors is a human donor who was either an allogeneic HSCT recipient or a stem cell or donor lymphocyte infusion donor (not recorded which). It is not recorded whose cells these are; they may come from a transplant donor.

This rearrangement joins TRBV10-3 to TRBJ2-5, with 9 bases aligning to TRBD2. The V segment lost 0 bases and the J segment 4 bases; nucleotides outside the gene matches: 12. The CDR3 runs 18 residues. Per the germline V gene, CDR1 is ENHRY and CDR2 is SYGVKD. In DNA, the CDR3 is TGTGCCATCAGTGAGTCGCAGATAGCGGGAGCGGGCGGAGAGACCCAGTACTTC. This gives the protein CAISESQIAGAGGETQYF.

This clonotype was observed many times. The chain combines TRBV12-3 or TRBV12-4 with TRBJ1-3; D gene uncertain. Deletions cut 1 base from V and 1 base from J, with 5 bases between. The CDR3 length is 14 residues. The CDR3 DNA is TGTGCCAGCAGTTTAGTACCGTCTGGAAACACCATATATTTT. Amino acid sequence: CASSLVPSGNTIYF.

This clonotype was seen only a few times. The chain recombines TRBV11-2 with TRBJ2-7; 7 nucleotides line up with TRBD1. CDR3 size: 16 residues. The germline V gene encodes CDR1 SGHAT and CDR2 FQNNGV. The J segment lost 3 bases and the V segment lost 5 bases, leaving 13 bases of the junction unmatched. CDR3 protein: CASSRWYRDRHYEQYF. The CDR3 coding sequence is TGTGCCAGCAGCCGCTGGTACCGGGACAGACACTACGAGCAGTACTTC.

The chain recombines TRBV7-9 with TRBJ1-1; possible D gene TRBD1, 5 bases. V shed 4 bases and J shed 8 bases, with 8 bases lying between them. Germline V gives CDR1 SEHNR, CDR2 FQNEAQ (reference sequence). This CDR3 has 11 amino acids. The CDR3 protein is CASSSQGEAFF. The CDR3 coding sequence is TGTGCCAGCAGCTCCCAGGGAGAAGCTTTCTTT.

This clonotype was counted between two and nine times. The J gene is TRBJ1-5, the V gene TRBV4-1; D unresolved. CDR3 length equals 15 residues. Germline V lookup: CDR1 MGHRA, CDR2 YSYEKL. Trimming shortened V by 0 bases and J by 6 bases, and 12 bases separated the two germline ends. The chain's CDR3 is CASSQDQLWLQPQHF. As DNA, the CDR3 is TGCGCCAGCAGCCAAGATCAGTTATGGCTTCAGCCCCAGCATTTT.

Only one count was recorded for this clonotype. It is likely a read error, because the conserved phenylalanine at the end of the CDR3 is missing. The chain has TRBV12-3 or TRBV12-4 and TRBJ1-1, with D unresolved. The V end was cut by 6 bases, the J end by 8 bases, with 13 bases between. The CDR3 has 12 amino acids. CDR3 coding DNA: TGTGCCAGCAGCCTGACGGGTCCCGAAGCTTTCCTT. Translating it yields CASSLTGPEAFL.

This clonotype was seen a handful of times. V usage is TRBV6-5 and J usage is TRBJ2-5; 8 bases line up with TRBD2. V was pared by 3 bases and J by 1 base, with 7 bases of the junction left unmatched. CDR1 and CDR2 (germline): MNHEY, SVGAGI. The CDR3 spans 16 residues. CDR3 loop: CASSYGGGLPQETQYF. CDR3 DNA: TGTGCCAGCAGTTATGGCGGGGGGCTTCCCCAAGAGACCCAGTACTTC.

The chain is built from TRBV21-1 and TRBJ2-2; the table assigns TRBD1, which was not confirmed against the DNA. TRBV21-1 is a recognized pseudogene. The CDR3 is 19 residues long. The CDR3 is CASSMQTGGGGSNTGELFF. Here the CDR3 DNA reads TGTGCCAGCAGCATGCAGACAGGGGGCGGAGGAAGTAACACCGGGGAGCTGTTTTTT.

This clonotype was observed many times. The chain employs TRBV4-2 and TRBJ2-1, with TRBD2 as a possible D gene (6 bases). The CDR3 is 14 amino acids. Per germline, CDR1 LGHNA and CDR2 YNFKEQ. V was shortened by 0 bases and J by 8 bases, with 11 bases between the two germline ends. The CDR3 loop reads CASSQDLLADEQFF. The CDR3 nucleotides are TGTGCCAGCAGCCAAGATCTACTAGCCGATGAGCAGTTCTTC.

This sequence joins TRBV2 and TRBJ2-7, with TRBD2 matching over 9 bases. This CDR3 comprises 17 residues. The V gene end was trimmed by 4 bases and the J gene end by 4 bases; junction bases not matched to a gene: 14. Per the germline V gene, CDR1 is SNHLY and CDR2 is FYNNEI. In DNA form, the CDR3 reads TGTGCCAGCAGTGTCGCGGCGGGGGGGCAGGTGGTATACGAGCAGTACTTC. Protein product: CASSVAAGGQVVYEQYF.

This clonotype was detected ten times or more. The chain uses TRBV25-1 and TRBJ1-3; D is uncertain. V shed 2 bases and J shed 5 bases, with 10 bases lying between them. Germline loops: CDR1 MGHDK, CDR2 SYGVNS. There are 14 residues in the CDR3. The CDR3, as DNA: TGTGCCAGCAGTGAAGGTGGTGTCCGAAACACCATATATTTT. This gives the protein CASSEGGVRNTIYF.

This chain uses TRBV4-3 with TRBJ2-4; D is uncertain. From germline, CDR1 is LGHNA and CDR2 YSLEER. The CDR3 contains 16 residues. V was clipped by 1 base and J by 1 base, with 11 bases between them. The CDR3 loop is CASSQVSPGAKNIQYF. The DNA of the CDR3 is TGCGCCAGCAGCCAAGTCTCCCCCGGGGCCAAAAACATTCAGTACTTC.

With respect to this clonotype: A much larger clone is a single base away; this may be a read error. This chain links TRBV5-6 with TRBJ1-6; D not resolved. CDR1 is SGHDT, CDR2 YYEEEE, per germline. Trimming took off 4 bases at V and 10 bases at J, with 6 bases between the two ends. There are 11 residues in the CDR3. CDR3 in DNA: TGTGCCAGCAGCAAACGATCACCCCTCCACTTT. This translates into CASSKRSPLHF.

This clonotype was counted a few times. The rearrangement joins TRBV20-1 to TRBJ2-3; D uncertain. Germline CDR1 and CDR2: DFQATT and SNEGSKA (reference sequence). This CDR3 has 14 residues. Trimming cost V 0 bases and J 4 bases, with 11 bases left between them. CDR3 nucleotides: TGCAGTGCTAGAGACCCAGTCTATCCAGATACGCAGTATTTT. Protein sequence: CSARDPVYPDTQYF.

This clonotype was seen only a few times. This chain links TRBV5-6 with TRBJ1-2, with D possibly matching TRBD1 (5 bases). V lost 2 bases to trimming and J lost 3 bases, with 11 bases between them. The CDR3 has 14 amino acids. Per germline, CDR1 SGHDT and CDR2 YYEEEE. Here the CDR3 reads CASSFTGTDYGYTF. CDR3 DNA: TGTGCCAGCAGCTTTACCGGGACGGACTATGGCTACACCTTC. The entire variable domain, with the rest obtained from reference TRBV5-6 and TRBJ1-2, is as follows: DAGVTQSPTHLIKTRGQQVTLRCSPKSGHDTVSWYQQALGQGPQFIFQYYEEEERQRGNFPDRFSGHQFPNYSSELNVNALLLGDSALYLCASSFTGTDYGYTFGSGTRLTVV.

This clonotype was detected ten times or more. The chain joins TRBV12-3 or TRBV12-4 to TRBJ1-1, with TRBD1 identical over 7 bases. The CDR3 runs 15 residues. V was pared by 6 bases and J by 2 bases, with 9 bases of the junction left unmatched. This CDR3 reads CASRRDTGDNTEAFF. As DNA, the CDR3 is TGTGCCAGCAGACGAGACACAGGGGACAACACTGAAGCTTTCTTT.

This clonotype has a handful of counts. The chain employs TRBV12-3 or TRBV12-4 and TRBJ2-2; TRBD2 aligns across 12 bases. The CDR3 has 16 residues. After removal of 7 bases from V and 4 bases from J, the junction contained 7 bases not matched to a gene. The CDR3, as DNA: TGTGCCAGCAAATGGCTAGCGGGGGGGCCCACCGGGGAGCTGTTTTTT. Its protein is CASKWLAGGPTGELFF.

The V gene is TRBV25-1, the J gene TRBJ2-7; D unclear. CDR1 and CDR2 from the germline V gene are MGHDK and SYGVNS. This CDR3 region has 15 residues. The ends were cut back, 5 bases at V and 3 bases at J, with 17 bases in the middle. The CDR3: CASSSYGPPLYEQYF. The DNA of the CDR3 is TGTGCCAGCAGTTCTTACGGGCCCCCTCTCTACGAGCAGTACTTC.

The chain has TRBV25-1 and TRBJ2-5, with 12 bases aligning to TRBD2. The CDR3 has 16 residues. V was clipped by 4 bases and J by 2 bases; unmatched bases: 5. Per the germline V gene, CDR1 is MGHDK and CDR2 is SYGVNS. CDR3 region: CASSVLAGGLQETQYF. In nucleotides, the CDR3 is TGTGCCAGCAGTGTACTAGCGGGAGGTTTACAAGAGACCCAGTACTTC.

This clonotype was observed a few times. This chain joins TRBV25-1 and TRBJ2-5; D ambiguous. With 0 bases removed from V and 3 bases from J, the gap between germline ends came to 5 bases. Germline V gives CDR1 MGHDK, CDR2 SYGVNS. CDR3 length: 13 residues. CDR3 nucleotides: TGTGCCAGCAGTGAATACGGAAAAGAGACCCAGTACTTC. Translation: CASSEYGKETQYF.

The gene calls are TRBV3-1 and TRBJ2-1; 11 positions agree with TRBD2. Trimming took 4 bases from V and 9 from J; bases not matched to a gene: 8. CDR1 LGHDT and CDR2 YNNKEL come from the germline V gene (reference sequence). The CDR3 totals 15 residues. The CDR3 DNA follows: TGTGCCAGCAGCCTGACTAGCGGGGTGACACTTGAGCAGTTCTTC. The encoded protein is CASSLTSGVTLEQFF.

This clonotype was seen a few times. V gene TRBV28 combines with J gene TRBJ1-6, with 11 bases lining up with TRBD1. V gave up 5 bases and J gave up 7 bases; unmatched junction bases: 4. This CDR3 region has 15 residues. CDR1 and CDR2 from the germline V gene are MDHEN and SYDVKM. CDR3 nucleotide sequence: TGTGCCAGCAGTCGGACAGGGGGCAAGAATTCACCCCTCCACTTT. Encoded protein: CASSRTGGKNSPLHF.

The rearrangement uses TRBV20-1 and TRBJ2-2; 13 bases map to TRBD2. Germline loops: CDR1 DFQATT, CDR2 SNEGSKA (reference sequence). CDR3 length: 16 amino acids. V dropped 0 bases and J dropped 5; count of bases not matched to a gene: 3. The CDR3 region is CSARDLLAGGTGELFF. In DNA, the CDR3 is TGCAGTGCTAGAGATTTACTAGCGGGAGGGACCGGGGAGCTGTTTTTT.

Regarding this clonotype: This clone may be a read error of a much larger clone one base away. This chain joins TRBV12-3 or TRBV12-4 and TRBJ1-1; D may be TRBD1 (5 bases). This CDR3 spans 13 amino acids. The DNA for the CDR3 is TGTGCCAGCACGGGGCAGTTGAACACTGAAGCTATCTTT. It encodes CASTGQLNTEAIF.

This clonotype came up a few times. The rearrangement joins TRBV12-3 or TRBV12-4 to TRBJ2-1; D possibly corresponds to TRBD2 (6 bases). CDR3 length equals 15 residues. Deletions cut 5 bases from V and 15 bases from J, with 26 bases between. Here the CDR3 DNA reads TGTGCCAGCAGTCCGGGAGTGGGACGGGGGATGGGTCGGTTCTTC. Residues: CASSPGVGRGMGRFF.